There are many counts of the clone carrying this TCR beta chain. Its antigen is still unknown. The sample originates from a study of early T cells in non-severe SARS-CoV-2 infection. As for the study in general: The input, bulk RNA from unsorted whole blood, was sequenced, and chains were unpaired.

Study-wide results and caveats: Matching against VDJdb likely underestimated virus-specific expansions, favoring anti-spike CD8.

Germline V lookup: CDR1 LGHNA, CDR2 YSLEER. The CDR3 loop spans 12 amino acids. J was trimmed by 8 bases and V by 4 bases; bases with no gene match: 2. Unique molecular identifiers (one per individual cDNA molecule) were attached. From the 5' RACE reads, TCRdb called clonotypes with MiXCR, one entry per CDR3 protein. The table has tens of thousands of distinct CDR3 sequences, over 9.5% seen once; the top ten hold around 5%. The V gene is TRBV4-3, the J gene TRBJ2-1; the match to TRBD2 covers 7 bases. The sequences come from whole blood, collected at baseline. This sequence was found in an adult who was a healthcare worker with PCR-confirmed SARS-CoV-2 infection or an uninfected control (not recorded which). DNA for the CDR3: TGCGCCAGCAGCCCCGGGGGGTATGAGCAGTTCTTC. Its translation: CASSPGGYEQFF.